This is a list of T cell receptor beta chains from one sample in a study of T cell changes during pregnancy in multiple sclerosis. TCRdb's table, derived via immunoSEQ multiplex PCR, lists solely in-frame clones and lacks some. Of some 100,000 clones listed, around 94% are singletons. This material consisted of peripheral blood, taken in the second trimester of pregnancy. The receptors stem from a female donor with multiple sclerosis, enrolled in a pregnancy study. CDR3s include the opening cysteine and the closing phenylalanine or tryptophan. A D gene is named only where the DNA matches it firmly. A row's size may be missing; if present it is once, few, many or a size class.

>TRBV29-1|TRBJ2-3|.|.
CSVEGAVTDTQYF
TGCAGCGTTGAGGGGGCGGTCACAGATACGCAGTATTTT
>TRBV11-2|TRBJ2-7|.|TRBD2
CASSGLAGISYEQYF
TGTGCCAGCAGTGGACTAGCGGGTATCTCCTACGAGCAGTACTTC
>TRBV27|TRBJ1-5|.|TRBD1
CASSLKGQGADQPQHF
TGTGCCAGCAGTTTAAAGGGACAGGGGGCGGATCAGCCCCAGCATTTT
>TRBV2|TRBJ1-4|.|.
CASTRGPPEEKLFF
TGTGCCAGCACCAGAGGGCCCCCGGAGGAAAAACTGTTTTTT
>TRBV27|TRBJ2-7|few|.
CASSLSAGSHYEQYF
TGTGCCAGCAGTTTAAGTGCGGGCTCCCACTACGAGCAGTACTTC
>TRBV5-1|TRBJ2-4|.|TRBD1
CASSSQDGRTGLAKNIQYF
TGCGCCAGCAGCTCTCAAGACGGCCGGACAGGGCTAGCCAAAAACATTCAGTACTTC
>TRBV5-5|TRBJ1-2|.|.
CASSLFSIGGGYTF
TGTGCCAGCAGCTTGTTTAGCATCGGAGGTGGCTACACCTTC
>TRBV5-4|TRBJ1-2|.|.
CASSLLGREGYGYTF
TGTGCCAGCAGCCTCCTTGGCAGGGAGGGATATGGCTACACCTTC
>TRBV28|TRBJ2-7|.|.
CASSSGFYEQYF
TGTGCCAGCAGTTCGGGATTCTACGAGCAGTACTTC
>TRBV19|TRBJ1-2|.|TRBD1
CASSVTGDRGYTF
TGTGCCAGTAGTGTGACAGGGGATCGCGGCTACACCTTC
>TRBV7-6|TRBJ1-4|.|TRBD1
CASSGQGRAEKLFF
TGTGCCAGCAGCGGACAGGGGAGGGCTGAAAAACTGTTTTTT
>TRBV7-3|TRBJ2-1|once|TRBD2
CASSLAGGGNEQFF
TGTGCCAGCAGCTTAGCGGGAGGCGGCAATGAGCAGTTCTTC
>TRBV28|TRBJ2-3|.|.
CASSLIRRGSRDTDTQYF
TGTGCCAGCAGTTTGATCCGTCGGGGATCGAGGGACACAGATACGCAGTATTTT
>TRBV5-1|TRBJ2-3|.|TRBD2
CASAPIDGGDTDTQYF
TGCGCCAGCGCACCGATTGACGGGGGGGACACAGATACGCAGTATTTT
>TRBV10-3|TRBJ1-1|once|.
CAISEGDIGTEAFF
TGTGCCATCAGTGAAGGGGATATTGGCACTGAAGCTTTCTTT
>TRBV15|TRBJ2-5|.|.
CATSRGALSRISSGETQYF
TGTGCCACCAGCAGAGGGGCCCTATCCCGCATAAGCAGCGGAGAGACCCAGTACTTC
>TRBV10-2|TRBJ1-1|.|TRBD1
CASSDKGARDTEAFF
TGCGCCAGCAGCGACAAGGGGGCGCGGGACACTGAAGCTTTCTTT
>TRBV29-1|TRBJ2-7|once|.
CSVGNGRGAEQYF
TGCAGCGTTGGGAACGGCAGGGGAGCTGAGCAGTACTTC
>TRBV18|TRBJ2-7|.|.
CASSPVPGSHEQYF
TGTGCCAGCTCACCGGTCCCAGGGTCCCACGAGCAGTACTTC
>TRBV5-1|TRBJ2-7|.|TRBD1
CASSLGLDRVSKQYF
TGCGCCAGCAGCTTGGGGCTTGACAGGGTTTCAAAGCAGTACTTC
>TRBV7-3|TRBJ2-5|.|TRBD2
CASSVGTSGGQETQYF
TGTGCCAGCAGCGTTGGGACTAGCGGGGGGCAAGAGACCCAGTACTTC
>TRBV6-1|TRBJ2-3|.|.
CASRDTTAPDTQYF
TGTGCCAGCAGGGATACTACGGCCCCAGATACGCAGTATTTT
>TRBV28|TRBJ1-1|.|.
CASSQGGSMNTEAFF
TGTGCCAGCAGTCAGGGTGGCTCCATGAACACTGAAGCTTTCTTT
>TRBV14|TRBJ2-2|.|.
CASSQRRLDLTTGELFF
TGTGCCAGCAGCCAAAGGAGGCTAGACCTAACCACCGGGGAGCTGTTTTTT
>TRBV27|TRBJ1-2|.|TRBD1
CASGKQGNYGYTF
TGTGCCAGCGGGAAACAGGGGAACTATGGCTACACCTTC
>TRBV19|TRBJ1-2|.|TRBD1
CASKDRVKNYGYTF
TGTGCCAGTAAGGACAGGGTAAAGAACTATGGCTACACCTTC
>TRBV28|TRBJ2-7|.|.
CASSLPWYF
TGTGCCAGCAGTTTACCATGGTACTTC
>TRBV5-1|TRBJ1-4|.|.
CASSLGGGDNEKLFF
TGCGCCAGCAGCTTGGGAGGAGGGGATAATGAAAAACTGTTTTTT
>TRBV5-1|TRBJ2-3|.|TRBD2
CASSSNPSGGQGDTQYF
TGCGCCAGCAGCTCCAACCCTAGCGGGGGGCAGGGAGATACGCAGTATTTT
>TRBV6-5|TRBJ1-2|few|.
CASSPTGLNGYTF
TGTGCCAGCAGTCCAACAGGGTTGAATGGCTACACCTTC
>TRBV19|TRBJ2-1|.|TRBD1
CASRGGQGSNEQFF
TGTGCCAGTAGGGGGGGACAGGGGTCCAATGAGCAGTTCTTC
>TRBV2|TRBJ2-5|.|TRBD1
CASIGTGLLVQETQYF
TGTGCCAGCATCGGGACAGGGTTGCTAGTACAAGAGACCCAGTACTTC